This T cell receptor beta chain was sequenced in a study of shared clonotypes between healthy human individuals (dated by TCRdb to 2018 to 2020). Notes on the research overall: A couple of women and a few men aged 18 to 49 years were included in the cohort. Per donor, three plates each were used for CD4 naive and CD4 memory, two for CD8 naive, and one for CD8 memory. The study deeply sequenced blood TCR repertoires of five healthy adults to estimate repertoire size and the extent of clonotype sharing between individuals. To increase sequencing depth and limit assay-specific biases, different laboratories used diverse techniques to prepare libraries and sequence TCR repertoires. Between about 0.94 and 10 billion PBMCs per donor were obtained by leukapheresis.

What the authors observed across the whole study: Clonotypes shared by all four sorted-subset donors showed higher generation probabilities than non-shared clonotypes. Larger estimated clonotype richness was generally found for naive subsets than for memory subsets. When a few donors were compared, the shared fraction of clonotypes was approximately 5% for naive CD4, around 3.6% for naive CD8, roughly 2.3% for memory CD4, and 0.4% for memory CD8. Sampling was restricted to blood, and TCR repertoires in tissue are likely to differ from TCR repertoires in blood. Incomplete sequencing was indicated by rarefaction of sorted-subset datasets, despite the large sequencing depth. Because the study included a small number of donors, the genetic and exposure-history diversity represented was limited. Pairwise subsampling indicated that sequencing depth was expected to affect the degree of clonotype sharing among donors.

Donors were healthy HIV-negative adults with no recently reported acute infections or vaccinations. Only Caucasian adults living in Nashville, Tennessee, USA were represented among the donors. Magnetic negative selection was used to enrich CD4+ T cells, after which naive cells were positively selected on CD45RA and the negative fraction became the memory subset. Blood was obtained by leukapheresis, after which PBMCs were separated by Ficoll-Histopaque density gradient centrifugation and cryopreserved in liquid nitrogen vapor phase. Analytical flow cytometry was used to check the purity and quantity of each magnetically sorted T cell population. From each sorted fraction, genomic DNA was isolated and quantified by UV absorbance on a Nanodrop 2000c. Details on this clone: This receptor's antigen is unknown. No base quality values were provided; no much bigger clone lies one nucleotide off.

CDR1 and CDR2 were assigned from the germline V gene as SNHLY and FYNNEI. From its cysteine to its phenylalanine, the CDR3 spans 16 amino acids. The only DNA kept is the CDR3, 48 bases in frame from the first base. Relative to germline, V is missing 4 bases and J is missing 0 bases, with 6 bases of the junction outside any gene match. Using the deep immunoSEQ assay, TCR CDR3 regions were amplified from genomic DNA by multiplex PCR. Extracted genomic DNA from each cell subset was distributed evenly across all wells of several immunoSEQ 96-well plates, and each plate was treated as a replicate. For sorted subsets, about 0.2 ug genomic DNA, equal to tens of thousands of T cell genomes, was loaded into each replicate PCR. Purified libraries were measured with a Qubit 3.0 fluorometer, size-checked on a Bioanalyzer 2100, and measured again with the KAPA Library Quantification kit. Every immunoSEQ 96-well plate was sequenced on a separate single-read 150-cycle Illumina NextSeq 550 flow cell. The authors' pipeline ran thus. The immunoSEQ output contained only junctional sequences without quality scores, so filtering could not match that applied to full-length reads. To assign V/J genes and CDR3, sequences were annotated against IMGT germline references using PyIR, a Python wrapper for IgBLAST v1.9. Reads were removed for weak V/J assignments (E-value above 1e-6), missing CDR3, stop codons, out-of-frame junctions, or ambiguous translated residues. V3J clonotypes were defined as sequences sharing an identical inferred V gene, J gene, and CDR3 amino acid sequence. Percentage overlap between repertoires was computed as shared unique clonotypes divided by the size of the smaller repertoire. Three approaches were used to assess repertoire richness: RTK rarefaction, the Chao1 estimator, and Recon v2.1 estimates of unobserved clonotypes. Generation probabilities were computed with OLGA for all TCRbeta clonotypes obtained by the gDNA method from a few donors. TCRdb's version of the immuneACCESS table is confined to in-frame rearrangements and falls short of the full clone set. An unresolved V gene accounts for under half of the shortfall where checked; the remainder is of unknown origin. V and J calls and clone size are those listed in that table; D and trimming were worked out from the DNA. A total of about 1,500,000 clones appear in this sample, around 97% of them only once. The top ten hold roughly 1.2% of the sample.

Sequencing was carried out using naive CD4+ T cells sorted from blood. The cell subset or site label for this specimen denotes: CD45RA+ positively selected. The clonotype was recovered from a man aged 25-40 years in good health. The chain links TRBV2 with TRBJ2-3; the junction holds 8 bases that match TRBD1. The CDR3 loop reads CASSGRGQASTDTQYF. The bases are TGTGCCAGCAGTGGCAGGGGGCAGGCGAGCACAGATACGCAGTATTTT.